These 8 T cell receptor beta chains were sequenced from one sample in a study of glioma-infiltrating T cells after dendritic cell vaccination. TCRdb's table, derived via immunoSEQ multiplex PCR, lists solely in-frame clones and lacks some. The profile shows tens of thousands of clones, approximately 83% of them singletons. The specimen was blood, collected before dendritic cell vaccination. Receptors were obtained from a human donor with glioblastoma.

This chain links TRBV7-7 with TRBJ2-5, with TRBD2 matching 11 bases. Germline V gives CDR1 SSHAT, CDR2 FNYEAQ (reference sequence). Trimming removed 0 bases from V and 5 bases from J; junction bases left unmatched: 5. This CDR3 has 16 amino acids. The CDR3 coding sequence is TGTGCCAGCAGCTTAGCTAGCGGGGGGGCCTCGGAGACCCAGTACTTC. This encodes CASSLASGGASETQYF.

The V call is TRBV19, the J call TRBJ1-4, with 9 bases identical to TRBD1. This CDR3 is 16 amino acids long. Germline V gene sequence: CDR1 LNHDA, CDR2 SQIVND (reference sequence). The V segment lost 6 bases and the J segment 7 bases; nucleotides outside the gene matches: 12. CDR3 region: CASRSMDRGEGEKLFF. The CDR3 DNA reads TGTGCCAGTAGATCCATGGACAGGGGAGAAGGTGAAAAACTGTTTTTT.

The chain employs TRBV5-1 and TRBJ2-5; 11 nucleotides align to TRBD1. The CDR3 sequence is 17 residues long. Germline CDR1 reads SGHRS; CDR2 reads YFSETQ. After removal of 5 bases from V and 4 bases from J, the junction contained 13 bases not matched to a gene. The CDR3: CASRTGGTGGNGETQYF. The CDR3 DNA sequence: TGCGCCAGCAGAACGGGCGGGACAGGGGGAAATGGAGAGACCCAGTACTTC. Based on the CDR3 plus reference TRBV5-1 and TRBJ2-5, the full variable domain is KAGVTQTPRYLIKTRGQQVTLSCSPISGHRSVSWYQQTPGQGLQFLFEYFSETQRNKGNFPGRFSGRQFSNSRSEMNVSTLELGDSALYLCASRTGGTGGNGETQYFGPGTRLLVL.

This chain uses TRBV7-2 with TRBJ1-2; D gene ambiguous. Per the germline V gene, CDR1 is SGHTA and CDR2 is FQGNSA. V shed 0 bases and J shed 4 bases, with 9 bases lying between them. This CDR3 comprises 14 residues. The CDR3 loop is CASSLAREGYGYTF. In DNA form, the CDR3 reads TGTGCCAGCAGCTTAGCGCGGGAGGGCTATGGCTACACCTTC.

V and J are TRBV27 and TRBJ1-4; D ambiguous. V lost 6 bases to trimming and J lost 7 bases, with 15 bases between them. Germline loops: CDR1 MNHEY, CDR2 SMNVEV (reference sequence). The CDR3 runs to 14 residues. CDR3: CASRRALGVEKLFF. The CDR3 DNA reads as TGTGCCAGCAGGAGGGCCTTAGGAGTTGAAAAACTGTTTTTT.

The chain has TRBV16 and TRBJ2-5; 7 bases line up with TRBD1. V shed 4 bases and J 1 base; nucleotides not matched to a gene: 3. Germline V lookup: CDR1 KGHSY, CDR2 FQNENV. The CDR3 consists of 14 residues. CDR3 bases: TGTGCCAGCAGCCCCCGGACAGGCCAAGAGACCCAGTACTTC. It codes for CASSPRTGQETQYF.

The chain carries TRBV7-2 and TRBJ2-5, with 7 bases fitting TRBD1. Per the germline V gene, CDR1 is SGHTA and CDR2 is FQGNSA. The CDR3 loop spans 13 amino acids. With 3 bases clipped from V and 3 bases from J, the junction kept 1 base outside the gene matches. CDR3 nucleotides: TGTGCCAGCAGCTTGGGGACAGAAGAGACCCAGTACTTC. Translating it yields CASSLGTEETQYF.

The rearrangement links TRBV7-2 to TRBJ1-4; D is possibly TRBD1 (5 bases). The germline V gene has CDR1 SGHTA and CDR2 FQGNSA. The V and J ends lost 5 bases and 8 bases respectively, with 12 bases between them. The CDR3 contains 13 residues. CDR3 DNA: TGTGCCAGCAGCCGCGGCGGGGACGAAAAACTGTTTTTT. As protein: CASSRGGDEKLFF.